The rows below give T cell receptor beta chains drawn from one sample of a study of blood T cell repertoires in COVID-19. The protocol was immunoSEQ multiplex PCR, while the TCRdb copy is restricted to in-frame clones and leaves out a portion. The sample holds roughly 240,000 clones; approximately 83% are singletons and the top ten take around 3.3%. Sequenced input: PBMCs or T cells enriched from blood (not recorded which). The source of these receptors is a woman in her 40s who had been exposed to COVID-19. CDR3s include the opening cysteine and the closing phenylalanine or tryptophan. The D gene is left open where the match is weak. Clone size is not always given. Where it is, it says once, few, many or a class for expanded clones.

D gene: -; V gene: TRBV28; J gene: TRBJ2-5; clone size: -; CDR3 DNA: TGTGCCAGCAGGCCGACAGTTCGCGAGACCCAGTACTTC; CDR3 protein: CASRPTVRETQYF
D gene: -; V gene: TRBV7-2; J gene: TRBJ1-2; clone size: -; CDR3 DNA: TGTGCCAGCAGCCCCAGCGCGGCAGGCGCAGGGGGCTACACCTTC; CDR3 protein: CASSPSAAGAGGYTF
D gene: -; V gene: TRBV6-5; J gene: TRBJ2-3; clone size: few; CDR3 DNA: TGTGCCAGCAGCTCCTTTGGGGCAGGCCTAGATACGCAGTATTTT; CDR3 protein: CASSSFGAGLDTQYF
D gene: -; V gene: TRBV25-1; J gene: TRBJ1-4; clone size: few; CDR3 DNA: TGTGCCAGCAGTGAATGGGCCAGTGAGAGCGAAAAACTGTTTTTT; CDR3 protein: CASSEWASESEKLFF
D gene: -; V gene: TRBV25-1; J gene: TRBJ1-1; clone size: -; CDR3 DNA: TGTGCCAGCAGTTGGAGCGGATTCGAAGCTTTCTTT; CDR3 protein: CASSWSGFEAFF
D gene: TRBD1; V gene: TRBV2; J gene: TRBJ1-4; clone size: -; CDR3 DNA: TGTGCCAGCAGACAATCTAGGGACAGGGATTATACCTTT; CDR3 protein: CASRQSRDRDYTF
D gene: -; V gene: TRBV2; J gene: TRBJ1-6; clone size: -; CDR3 DNA: TGTGCCAGCAGTGAACAATTTCTGCGGCGCGGCAATTCACCCCTCCACTTT; CDR3 protein: CASSEQFLRRGNSPLHF
D gene: -; V gene: TRBV29-1; J gene: TRBJ2-4; clone size: -; CDR3 DNA: TGCAGCATAAAGACAGAGTCATCGATTCAGTACTTC; CDR3 protein: CSIKTESSIQYF
D gene: TRBD1; V gene: TRBV7-9; J gene: TRBJ2-5; clone size: -; CDR3 DNA: TGTGCCAGCAGCCCGGACAGGTACCAAGAGACCCAGTACTTC; CDR3 protein: CASSPDRYQETQYF
D gene: -; V gene: TRBV28; J gene: TRBJ1-5; clone size: once; CDR3 DNA: TGTGCCAGCAGTTCACAGGTTCGCAATCAGCCCCAGCATTTT; CDR3 protein: CASSSQVRNQPQHF
D gene: -; V gene: TRBV19; J gene: TRBJ1-1; clone size: -; CDR3 DNA: TGTGCCAGTAATCAGCAGGGCATCGCTGAAGCTTTCTTT; CDR3 protein: CASNQQGIAEAFF
D gene: -; V gene: TRBV21-1; J gene: TRBJ1-2; clone size: -; CDR3 DNA: TGTGCCAGCAGAGGCGGGAGTCCAGGGGACACCTATGGCTACACCTTC; CDR3 protein: CASRGGSPGDTYGYTF
D gene: TRBD2; V gene: TRBV27; J gene: TRBJ2-2; clone size: -; CDR3 DNA: TGTGCCAGCAGTTTATTGGCGGGGGGGCCCACCGGGGAGCTGTTTTTT; CDR3 protein: CASSLLAGGPTGELFF
D gene: -; V gene: TRBV7-2; J gene: TRBJ1-1; clone size: -; CDR3 DNA: TGTGCCAGCAGCTACGCCCAAGAGGCTGAAGCTTTCTTT; CDR3 protein: CASSYAQEAEAFF
D gene: -; V gene: TRBV5-4; J gene: TRBJ1-5; clone size: -; CDR3 DNA: TGTGCCAGCAGACTAGGAACAGATAGCAATCAGCCCCAGCATTTT; CDR3 protein: CASRLGTDSNQPQHF
D gene: TRBD1; V gene: TRBV7-3; J gene: TRBJ1-3; clone size: -; CDR3 DNA: TGTGCCGCGCCCCCACAGGGGGGCTCTGGAAACACCATATATTTT; CDR3 protein: CAAPPQGGSGNTIYF
D gene: TRBD1; V gene: TRBV7-3; J gene: TRBJ2-5; clone size: -; CDR3 DNA: TGTGCCAGCAGCGATCGTACAGGGGGCGCGGAGACCCAGTACTTC; CDR3 protein: CASSDRTGGAETQYF
D gene: -; V gene: TRBV28; J gene: TRBJ2-7; clone size: -; CDR3 DNA: TGTGCCAGCAGTTTAGGGACTCAGGGCCTCGAGCAGTACTTC; CDR3 protein: CASSLGTQGLEQYF
D gene: TRBD1; V gene: TRBV29-1; J gene: TRBJ1-3; clone size: -; CDR3 DNA: TGCAGCGTCGAAAAGGGACAGGGGGGAAACACCATATATTTT; CDR3 protein: CSVEKGQGGNTIYF
D gene: -; V gene: TRBV6-1; J gene: TRBJ1-5; clone size: -; CDR3 DNA: TGTGCCAGCAGTGACGGGTCCCAGCCCCAGCATTTT; CDR3 protein: CASSDGSQPQHF
D gene: -; V gene: TRBV6-1; J gene: TRBJ1-5; clone size: -; CDR3 DNA: TGTGCCAGCAGTGAACTAGGGGGACCGGGTATAGGTCAGCCCCAGCATTTT; CDR3 protein: CASSELGGPGIGQPQHF
D gene: -; V gene: TRBV19; J gene: TRBJ1-1; clone size: -; CDR3 DNA: TGTGCCAGTAGTATAGAGGACACCGCGAACACTGAAGCTTTCTTT; CDR3 protein: CASSIEDTANTEAFF
D gene: TRBD1; V gene: TRBV2; J gene: TRBJ2-7; clone size: -; CDR3 DNA: TGTGCCTTTAACCAACGGGACAGGGCTTACGAGCAGTACTTC; CDR3 protein: CAFNQRDRAYEQYF
D gene: TRBD1; V gene: TRBV28; J gene: TRBJ1-2; clone size: once; CDR3 DNA: TGTGCCAGCAGTGTGACAGGGGGTACCTATGGCTACACCTTC; CDR3 protein: CASSVTGGTYGYTF
D gene: -; V gene: TRBV6-2/TRBV6-3; J gene: TRBJ1-5; clone size: few; CDR3 DNA: TGTGCCAGCAGTTACTGGACAGTCAATCAGCCCCAGCATTTT; CDR3 protein: CASSYWTVNQPQHF
D gene: TRBD1; V gene: TRBV28; J gene: TRBJ1-6; clone size: -; CDR3 DNA: TGTGCCAGCAGTCAGACAGGGGGCAGATCACCCCTCCACTTT; CDR3 protein: CASSQTGGRSPLHF
D gene: -; V gene: TRBV10-3; J gene: TRBJ1-1; clone size: once; CDR3 DNA: TGTGCCATCAGTGGACATCTGGGAGCCACTGAAGCTTTCTTT; CDR3 protein: CAISGHLGATEAFF
D gene: TRBD1; V gene: TRBV7-3; J gene: TRBJ1-5; clone size: -; CDR3 DNA: TGTGCCAGCAGCTTATCCGCGACAGGGGCCCAGCCCCAGCATTTT; CDR3 protein: CASSLSATGAQPQHF
D gene: TRBD1; V gene: TRBV5-1; J gene: TRBJ1-5; clone size: once; CDR3 DNA: TGCGCCAGCAGCTTACAGGGGGCAGTTGGCCAGCCCCAGCATTTT; CDR3 protein: CASSLQGAVGQPQHF
D gene: TRBD2; V gene: TRBV5-4; J gene: TRBJ2-3; clone size: -; CDR3 DNA: TGTGCCAGCAGCTTGGGTAGCGGGGGGGCTCTGGGAACAGATACGCAGTATTTT; CDR3 protein: CASSLGSGGALGTDTQYF
D gene: TRBD2; V gene: TRBV7-2; J gene: TRBJ2-7; clone size: -; CDR3 DNA: TGTGCCAGCAGCGTAACGGGGGGACTAGCGGGGGCGTCCTACGAGCAGTACTTC; CDR3 protein: CASSVTGGLAGASYEQYF
D gene: TRBD1; V gene: TRBV29-1; J gene: TRBJ2-7; clone size: -; CDR3 DNA: TGCAGCGTTGATGCACAGGGGCGGGAGCAGTACTTC; CDR3 protein: CSVDAQGREQYF
D gene: -; V gene: TRBV7-2; J gene: TRBJ2-3; clone size: -; CDR3 DNA: TGTGCCAGCAGCTCCTACCTCCCTAGCACAGATACGCAGTATTTT; CDR3 protein: CASSSYLPSTDTQYF
D gene: -; V gene: TRBV28; J gene: TRBJ2-5; clone size: -; CDR3 DNA: TGTGCCAGCAGTGCAGGGAAAGAGACCCAGTACTTC; CDR3 protein: CASSAGKETQYF
D gene: TRBD2; V gene: TRBV2; J gene: TRBJ2-4; clone size: -; CDR3 DNA: TGTGCCAGCAGTGTGCGGGGGGGCGTCGGATTTGGCATTCAGTACTTC; CDR3 protein: CASSVRGGVGFGIQYF
D gene: -; V gene: TRBV7-2; J gene: TRBJ2-3; clone size: -; CDR3 DNA: TGTGCCAGCAGCTTAGTATGGCGGGCCTCGACAGATACGCAGTATTTT; CDR3 protein: CASSLVWRASTDTQYF
D gene: TRBD2; V gene: TRBV5-4; J gene: TRBJ2-1; clone size: -; CDR3 DNA: TGTGCCAGCAGCTTGGTTGGTAGCGGGGGCTATGAGCAGTTCTTC; CDR3 protein: CASSLVGSGGYEQFF
D gene: TRBD2; V gene: TRBV11-2; J gene: TRBJ2-1; clone size: -; CDR3 DNA: TGTGCCAGCAGCCTACGAGCGGGGTCCCCTTACAATGAGCAGTTCTTC; CDR3 protein: CASSLRAGSPYNEQFF
D gene: TRBD2; V gene: TRBV6-1; J gene: TRBJ2-7; clone size: once; CDR3 DNA: TGTGCCAGCAGTGAACTGGCGGGGGGGCCGGGAGAGCAGTACTTC; CDR3 protein: CASSELAGGPGEQYF
D gene: TRBD2; V gene: TRBV18; J gene: TRBJ2-5; clone size: -; CDR3 DNA: TGTGCCAGCTCACTTCGGCCGGGACTACAAGAGACCCAGTACTTC; CDR3 protein: CASSLRPGLQETQYF
D gene: -; V gene: TRBV10-3; J gene: TRBJ1-2; clone size: -; CDR3 DNA: TGTGCCATCAGGACACCTACTAACTATGGCTACACCTTC; CDR3 protein: CAIRTPTNYGYTF
D gene: TRBD1; V gene: TRBV28; J gene: TRBJ1-2; clone size: -; CDR3 DNA: TGTGCCAGCAGTTCTCCGGGACAGGGAGGACGTCGGTATGGCTACACCTTC; CDR3 protein: CASSSPGQGGRRYGYTF
D gene: -; V gene: TRBV6-1; J gene: TRBJ2-1; clone size: -; CDR3 DNA: TGTGCCAGCAGTGAAGGAGGGCTTTTCGGGACCTACAATGAGCAGTTCTTC; CDR3 protein: CASSEGGLFGTYNEQFF
D gene: TRBD1; V gene: TRBV18; J gene: TRBJ1-1; clone size: -; CDR3 DNA: TGTGCCAGCTCACAAGGACAGGGGAGTGAAGCTTTCTTT; CDR3 protein: CASSQGQGSEAFF
D gene: -; V gene: TRBV19; J gene: TRBJ1-5; clone size: -; CDR3 DNA: TGTGCCAGTAGTATAGCTCTTAATCAGCCCCAGCATTTT; CDR3 protein: CASSIALNQPQHF
D gene: TRBD1; V gene: TRBV15; J gene: TRBJ1-1; clone size: -; CDR3 DNA: TGTGCCACCAGTGGGGGAACACAGGGGGTCGCCGCTGAAGCTTTCTTT; CDR3 protein: CATSGGTQGVAAEAFF
D gene: -; V gene: TRBV7-3; J gene: TRBJ2-3; clone size: -; CDR3 DNA: TGTGCCAGCAGCCTCGGCAGGGGAGGCACAGATACGCAGTATTTT; CDR3 protein: CASSLGRGGTDTQYF
D gene: TRBD2; V gene: TRBV9; J gene: TRBJ2-1; clone size: -; CDR3 DNA: TGTGCCAGCAGCCCCGGGACTAGCGGTGAACAGTTCTTC; CDR3 protein: CASSPGTSGEQFF
D gene: -; V gene: TRBV6-2/TRBV6-3; J gene: TRBJ2-5; clone size: -; CDR3 DNA: TGTGCCAGCAGCAGGACAGCGTACCAAGAGACCCAGTACTTC; CDR3 protein: CASSRTAYQETQYF
D gene: TRBD1; V gene: TRBV5-4; J gene: TRBJ1-2; clone size: once; CDR3 DNA: TGTGCCAGCAGCTCCCCAGGACAGGAGCATTTGTATGGCTACACCTTC; CDR3 protein: CASSSPGQEHLYGYTF